The clone carrying this TCR beta chain was detected a few times. The data stem from a study of human T cells and chemical hapten exposure. The CDR3 spans 13 residues. Germline CDR1 is MGHRA and CDR2 is YSYEKL. Trimming stripped 0 bases from V and 10 bases from J, with 10 bases between. Time point meaning: patch test 2, 6 weeks after DPC sensitization. As to treatment: therapeutic diphenylcyclopropenone sensitization with weekly scalp DPC. As originally analysed: A per-sample median of around 91,000 TCRs was observed, with counts ranging from roughly 20,000 to 690,600. TCRdb re-derived calls from the RACE reads in MiXCR, one entry per CDR3 protein. The V and J calls and clone size come from TCRdb's table, not from the authors' own analysis. The sample includes roughly 96,000 distinct CDR3 sequences, 7% to 10% of them seen just once.

Here the sequenced sample was whole blood, taken in connection with sensitization to the hapten diphenylcyclopropenone (DPC). The source is a woman in her forties with alopecia areata. Some clones in this sample may be carry-over from other donors' samples. This chain links TRBV4-1 with TRBJ1-5; D gene ambiguous. This CDR3 reads CASSQDKHRPQHF. The CDR3 bases are TGCGCCAGCAGCCAAGACAAACACCGCCCCCAGCATTTT.